The 15 T cell receptor beta chains below come from one sample, sequenced in a study of T-cell memory formation after mild COVID-19. TCRdb analysed the 5' RACE reads with MiXCR anew, one entry per CDR3 protein. The repertoire has fewer than 95,000 distinct CDR3 sequences, less than 15% of them found once; the top ten carry approximately 40%. Sequences were obtained from PBMCs or a T cell subset sorted from them (not recorded which). These receptors came from a man younger than 35 who had mild COVID-19 (a few samples of this study predate the infection). Cell type and time point are not known.

The chain uses TRBV7-8 and TRBJ2-3; TRBD1 aligns across 7 bases. Germline loops: CDR1 SGHVS, CDR2 FQNEAQ. V was clipped by 5 bases and J by 3 bases; unmatched bases: 17. CDR3 size: 18 residues. The CDR3 bases are TGTGCCAGCAGCCGACCCGAACAGGGGCGGGTTTCGACAGATACGCAGTATTTT. Its protein is CASSRPEQGRVSTDTQYF.

The J gene is TRBJ1-1, the V gene TRBV4-1; D is unclear. CDR1 is MGHRA, CDR2 YSYEKL, per germline. V shed 7 bases and J shed 5 bases, with 14 bases lying between them. The CDR3 is 13 amino acids. CDR3 in amino acids: CASTPELRTEAFF. The DNA for the CDR3 is TGCGCCAGCACCCCAGAGTTGCGGACTGAAGCTTTCTTT.

The J gene is TRBJ1-1, the V gene TRBV19, with D unclear. This CDR3 has 11 amino acids. V gave up 1 base and J gave up 6 bases, with 3 bases separating them. Germline V gene lookup returns CDR1 LNHDA and CDR2 SQIVND (reference sequence). The CDR3 DNA is TGTGCCAGTAGTATAGGCCCTGAAGCTTTCTTT. It specifies CASSIGPEAFF.

This clonotype came up a few times. This chain links TRBV5-1 with TRBJ2-7, with 11 bases that match TRBD1. This CDR3 is 15 amino acids long. Germline loops: CDR1 SGHRS, CDR2 YFSETQ. The J segment lost 4 bases and the V segment lost 1 base, leaving 4 bases of the junction unmatched. In DNA, the CDR3 is TGCGCCAGCAGCTTGCGGGGACAGGGGGATTACGAGCAGTACTTC. It specifies CASSLRGQGDYEQYF. The full variable domain, its missing parts supplied by reference TRBV5-1 and TRBJ2-7, is KAGVTQTPRYLIKTRGQQVTLSCSPISGHRSVSWYQQTPGQGLQFLFEYFSETQRNKGNFPGRFSGRQFSNSRSEMNVSTLELGDSALYLCASSLRGQGDYEQYFGPGTRLTVT.

This clonotype was seen a handful of times. This chain joins TRBV12-3 or TRBV12-4 and TRBJ2-3; no reliable D call. V was trimmed by 3 bases and J by 2 bases, leaving 6 bases between them. The CDR3 covers 13 residues. CDR3 loop: CASSLHLTDTQYF. The DNA of the CDR3 is TGTGCCAGCAGTTTGCACCTCACAGATACGCAGTATTTT.

This clonotype was detected only a few times. The chain recombines TRBV4-3 with TRBJ2-6, with D unclear. The V end was cut by 1 base, the J end by 0 bases, with 10 bases between. Germline CDR1 and CDR2: LGHNA and YSLEER. The CDR3 has 17 amino acids. The CDR3 sequence: CASSQAVSFSGANVLTF. The CDR3 region has the DNA TGCGCCAGCAGCCAAGCGGTCTCGTTCTCTGGGGCCAACGTCCTGACTTTC.

DNA for the CDR3: TGCGCCAGCAGCCAGCCAGCCTTTGGCAATCAGCCCCAGCATTTT. This codes for CASSQPAFGNQPQHF. The rearrangement joins TRBV4-1 to TRBJ1-5; D call uncertain. The germline gives CDR1 MGHRA, CDR2 YSYEKL. This CDR3 is built from 15 residues. V lost 3 bases and J 2 bases, leaving 11 bases between the germline ends.

This rearrangement joins TRBV7-2 to TRBJ1-1, with D uncertain. Trimming removed 2 bases from V and 1 base from J, with 11 bases in between. Germline assignment: CDR1 SGHTA and CDR2 FQGNSA. This CDR3 has 15 residues. The CDR3, as DNA: TGTGCCAGCAGCTTAAGGCAGAACCAGAACACTGAAGCTTTCTTT. This sequence encodes CASSLRQNQNTEAFF.

CDR3 sequence (DNA): TGTGCCAGCAGCTGGGGGACAGCCTACAATGAGCAGTTCTTC. Encoded protein: CASSWGTAYNEQFF. The chain couples TRBV12-3 or TRBV12-4 to TRBJ2-1; 7 bases are shared with TRBD1. The CDR3 extends over 14 amino acids. The J segment lost 2 bases and the V segment lost 6 bases, leaving 4 bases of the junction unmatched.

The chain is built from TRBV7-9 and TRBJ1-2; TRBD1 might be the D (5 bases). This CDR3 is 13 amino acids long. Germline V gene data show CDR1 as SEHNR and CDR2 as FQNEAQ (reference sequence). In DNA form, the CDR3 reads TGTACATCTCGGGGCAGCCGCTTCTATGGCTACACCTTC. Protein sequence: CTSRGSRFYGYTF.

The rearrangement joins TRBV2 to TRBJ2-4, with 15 bases fitting TRBD2. The length of the CDR3 is 17 residues. The V gene end was trimmed by 1 base and the J gene end by 8 bases; junction bases not matched to a gene: 6. Germline loops: CDR1 SNHLY, CDR2 FYNNEI. CDR3 nucleotides: TGTGCCAGCAGTGAAGGGAGGACTAGCGGGGGGGCGGACATTCAGTACTTC. Its protein product is CASSEGRTSGGADIQYF.

The rearrangement links TRBV4-3 to TRBJ1-2; D remains unclear. Trimming took 0 bases from V and 1 from J, leaving 9 bases between them. CDR1 is LGHNA, CDR2 YSLEER, per germline. This CDR3 is built from 15 residues. The CDR3 sequence is CASSQDRPSNYGYTF. The DNA for the CDR3 is TGCGCCAGCAGCCAAGATAGGCCCAGTAACTATGGCTACACCTTC.

This chain joins TRBV7-9 and TRBJ1-1, with TRBD1 matching over 7 bases. The trim removed 4 bases at V and 7 bases at J, leaving 9 bases unmatched. There are 14 residues in the CDR3. The germline CDR1 and CDR2 sequences are SEHNR and FQNEAQ (reference sequence). The CDR3 nucleotides are TGTGCCAGCAGCTCGGGACAGAGAAGCCTTGAAGCTTTCTTT. Its protein is CASSSGQRSLEAFF.

The rearrangement uses TRBV27 and TRBJ1-1; D possibly corresponds to TRBD1 (6 bases). Germline CDR1 MNHEY, CDR2 SMNVEV (reference sequence). V lost 5 bases and J lost 5, with 15 bases in between. This CDR3 is built from 14 residues. For the CDR3, the DNA is TGTGCCAGCAGTCTACAGGGACGGTTGACTGAAGCTTTCTTT. It is translated as CASSLQGRLTEAFF.

This clonotype was seen a few times. The chain joins TRBV7-2 to TRBJ2-1, with D unresolved. Between the trimmed V and J ends, which lost 1 base and 6 bases, there was a span of 4 bases. Germline V gives CDR1 SGHTA, CDR2 FQGNSA. CDR3 length equals 12 residues. The CDR3 DNA reads as TGTGCCAGCAGCTTAGGTCGCAATGAGCAGTTCTTC. Amino acids: CASSLGRNEQFF.